The clone carrying this T cell receptor beta chain was seen ten or more times. Its antigen remains unknown. Naive CD4+ T cells were purified with Tregs depleted by CD25. The V gene lost 8 bases and the J gene lost 7 bases, with 17 bases spanning the gap. The germline V gene has CDR1 SNHLY and CDR2 FYNNEI. This CDR3 spans 13 amino acids. Study-wide points: In terms of TCR gene usage, tumor memory CD4+ T cells clustered together with blood and lymph node memory CD4+ cells, as well as with lymph node naive CD4+ cells. Greatest tumor Treg TCR overlap was with tumor naive CD4+ cells.

Semi-nested PCR with Nested Universal Primer A followed constant-region reverse priming of full-length variable regions. TCRdb fed the 5' RACE reads into MiXCR, producing one record per CDR3 protein. This sample has approximately 21,000 distinct CDR3 sequences, with less than 40% found just once. The TCR sequence derives from a female donor with breast cancer. The gene calls are TRBV2 and TRBJ1-1; tentatively, D is TRBD1 (5 bases). Sequencing was done on a sample of tumor-infiltrating naive CD4+ T cells sorted from the breast tumor. Stated subset: naive CD4+ T cells, CD4+CD45RA+CD25-. The CDR3: CASRGPSQDEAFF. Here the CDR3 DNA reads TGTGCCAGCCGGGGCCCCTCACAGGATGAAGCTTTCTTT.